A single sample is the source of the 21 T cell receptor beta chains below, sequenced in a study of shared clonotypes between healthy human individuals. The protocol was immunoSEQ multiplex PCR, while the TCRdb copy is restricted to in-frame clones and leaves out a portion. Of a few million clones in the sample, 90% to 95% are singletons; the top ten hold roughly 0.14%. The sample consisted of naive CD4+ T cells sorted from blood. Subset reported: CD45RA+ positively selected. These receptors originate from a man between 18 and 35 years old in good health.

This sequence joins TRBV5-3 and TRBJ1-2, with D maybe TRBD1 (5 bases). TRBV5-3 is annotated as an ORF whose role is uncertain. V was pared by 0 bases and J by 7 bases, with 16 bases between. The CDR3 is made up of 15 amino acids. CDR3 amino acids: CARSLAGQGVCGYTF. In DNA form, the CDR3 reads TGTGCCAGAAGCTTGGCGGGTCAGGGTGTGTGTGGCTACACCTTC.

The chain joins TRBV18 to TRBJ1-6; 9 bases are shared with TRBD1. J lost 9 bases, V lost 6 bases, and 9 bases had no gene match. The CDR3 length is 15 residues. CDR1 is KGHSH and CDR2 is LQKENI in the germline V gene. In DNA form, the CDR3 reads TGTGCCAGCTCCCCTCCGACAGGGGGTTTTTCACCCCTCCACTTT. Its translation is CASSPPTGGFSPLHF.

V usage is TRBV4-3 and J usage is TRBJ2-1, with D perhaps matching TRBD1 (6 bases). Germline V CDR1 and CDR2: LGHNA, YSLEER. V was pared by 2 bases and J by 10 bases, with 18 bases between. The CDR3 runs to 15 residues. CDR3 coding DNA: TGCGCCAGCAGCCAACGACAGGTATACTACGAAGAGCAGTTCTTC. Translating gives CASSQRQVYYEEQFF.

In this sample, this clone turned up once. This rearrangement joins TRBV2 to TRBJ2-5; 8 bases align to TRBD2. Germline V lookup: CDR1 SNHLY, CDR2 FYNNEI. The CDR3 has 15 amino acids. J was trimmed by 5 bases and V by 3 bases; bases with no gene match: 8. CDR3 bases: TGTGCCAGCAGTGATTCCGCGGGAGGAGGCGAGACCCAGTACTTC. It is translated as CASSDSAGGGETQYF.

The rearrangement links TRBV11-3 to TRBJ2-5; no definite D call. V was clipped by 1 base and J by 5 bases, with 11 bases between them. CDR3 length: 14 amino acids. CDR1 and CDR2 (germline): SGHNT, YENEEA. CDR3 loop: CASSLGRVRETQYF. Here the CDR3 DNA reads TGTGCCAGCAGCTTAGGACGAGTCCGGGAGACCCAGTACTTC.

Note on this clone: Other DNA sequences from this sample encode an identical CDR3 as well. The chain's CDR3 is CASSPGQTNTGELFF. The CDR3 DNA reads as TGCGCCAGCAGCCCAGGACAGACGAACACCGGGGAGCTGTTTTTT. This chain connects TRBV5-1 to TRBJ2-2, with D possibly being TRBD1 (6 bases). In germline, CDR1 is SGHRS, CDR2 YFSETQ. The CDR3 has 15 amino acids. The V end was cut by 4 bases, the J end by 0 bases, with 10 bases between.

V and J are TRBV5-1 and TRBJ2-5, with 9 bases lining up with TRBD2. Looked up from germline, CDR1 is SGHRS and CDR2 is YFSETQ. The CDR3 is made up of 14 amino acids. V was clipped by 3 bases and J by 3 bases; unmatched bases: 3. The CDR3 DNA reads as TGCGCCAGCAGCTCCGGACTAGCGAAAGAGACCCAGTACTTC. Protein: CASSSGLAKETQYF.

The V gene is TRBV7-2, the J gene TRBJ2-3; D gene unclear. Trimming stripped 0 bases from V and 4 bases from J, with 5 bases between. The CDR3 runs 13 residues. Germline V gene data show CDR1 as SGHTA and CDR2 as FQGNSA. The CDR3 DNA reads TGTGCCAGCAGCTTAGCTTTGCCAGATACGCAGTATTTT. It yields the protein CASSLALPDTQYF.

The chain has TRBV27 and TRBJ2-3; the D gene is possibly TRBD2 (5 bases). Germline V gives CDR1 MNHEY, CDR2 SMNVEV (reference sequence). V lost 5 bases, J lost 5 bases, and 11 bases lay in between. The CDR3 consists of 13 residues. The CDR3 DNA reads TGTGCCAGCAGTCTTGAGGGTATAGATACGCAGTATTTT. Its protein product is CASSLEGIDTQYF.

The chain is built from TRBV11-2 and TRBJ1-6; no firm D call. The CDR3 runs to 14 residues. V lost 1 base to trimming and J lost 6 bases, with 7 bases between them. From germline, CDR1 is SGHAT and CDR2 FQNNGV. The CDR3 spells CASSLGTSNSPLHF. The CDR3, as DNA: TGTGCCAGCAGCTTAGGGACCTCTAATTCACCCCTCCACTTT.

For the CDR3, the DNA is TGTGCCAGCACTAACAGGGTCGGGACTGAAGCTTTCTTT. Its protein is CASTNRVGTEAFF. The chain joins TRBV18 to TRBJ1-1, with D possibly being TRBD1 (6 bases). Germline V gene sequence: CDR1 KGHSH, CDR2 LQKENI. The CDR3 loop spans 13 amino acids. The V end was cut by 8 bases, the J end by 5 bases, with 15 bases between.

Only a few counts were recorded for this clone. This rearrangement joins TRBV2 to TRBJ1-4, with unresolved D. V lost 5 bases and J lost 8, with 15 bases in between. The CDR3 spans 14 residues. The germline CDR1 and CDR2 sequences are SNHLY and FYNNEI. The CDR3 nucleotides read TGTGCCAGCAGTCGGACGACCTTGGGCGAAAAACTGTTTTTT. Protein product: CASSRTTLGEKLFF. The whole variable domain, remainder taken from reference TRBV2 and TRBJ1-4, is EPEVTQTPSHQVTQMGQEVILRCVPISNHLYFYWYRQILGQKVEFLVSFYNNEISEKSEIFDDQFSVERPDGSNFTLKIRSTKLEDSAMYFCASSRTTLGEKLFFGSGTQLSVL.

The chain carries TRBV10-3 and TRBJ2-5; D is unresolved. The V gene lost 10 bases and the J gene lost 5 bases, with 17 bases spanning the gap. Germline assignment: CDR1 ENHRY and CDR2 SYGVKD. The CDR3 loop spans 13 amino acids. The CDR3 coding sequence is TGTGCCACCCAGCCCGACCCCCGGGAGACCCAGTACTTC. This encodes CATQPDPRETQYF.

Here the CDR3 reads CASSPNRAGNSPLHF. DNA for the CDR3: TGTGCCAGCAGCCCAAACAGGGCGGGTAATTCACCCCTCCACTTT. The chain couples TRBV7-8 to TRBJ1-6; tentatively, D is TRBD1 (6 bases). The CDR3 has 15 amino acids. The V end was cut by 5 bases, the J end by 6 bases, with 14 bases between. Per the germline V gene, CDR1 is SGHVS and CDR2 is FQNEAQ.

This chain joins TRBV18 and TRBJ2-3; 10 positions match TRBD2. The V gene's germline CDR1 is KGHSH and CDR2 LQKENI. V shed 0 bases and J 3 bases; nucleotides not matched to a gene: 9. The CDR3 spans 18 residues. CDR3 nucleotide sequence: TGTGCCAGCTCACCACCCCTAGCGGGAGTGGCTGTGACAGATACGCAGTATTTT. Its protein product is CASSPPLAGVAVTDTQYF. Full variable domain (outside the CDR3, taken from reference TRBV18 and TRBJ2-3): NAGVMQNPRHLVRRRGQEARLRCSPMKGHSHVYWYRQLPEEGLKFMVYLQKENIIDESGMPKERFSAEFPKEGPSILRIQQVVRGDSAAYFCASSPPLAGVAVTDTQYFGPGTRLTVL.

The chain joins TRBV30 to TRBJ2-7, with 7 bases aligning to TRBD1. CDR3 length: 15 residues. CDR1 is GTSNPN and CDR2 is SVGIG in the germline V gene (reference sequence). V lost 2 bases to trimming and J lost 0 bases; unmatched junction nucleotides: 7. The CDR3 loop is CAWSHLDRPSYEQYF. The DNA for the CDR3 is TGTGCCTGGAGTCACCTGGACAGGCCCTCCTACGAGCAGTACTTC.

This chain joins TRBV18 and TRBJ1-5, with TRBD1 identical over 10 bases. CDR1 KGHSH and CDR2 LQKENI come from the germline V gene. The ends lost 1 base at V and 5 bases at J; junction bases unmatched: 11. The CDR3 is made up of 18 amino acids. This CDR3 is CASSPLLTGGYTDQPQHF. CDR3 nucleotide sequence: TGTGCCAGCTCACCACTCTTGACAGGGGGCTATACGGATCAGCCCCAGCATTTT.

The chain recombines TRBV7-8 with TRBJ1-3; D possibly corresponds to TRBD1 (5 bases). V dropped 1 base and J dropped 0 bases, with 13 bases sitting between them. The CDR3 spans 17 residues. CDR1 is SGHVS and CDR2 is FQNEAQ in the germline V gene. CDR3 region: CASSLVTGELSGNTIYF. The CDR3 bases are TGTGCCAGCAGCTTAGTTACGGGGGAGCTCTCTGGAAACACCATATATTTT. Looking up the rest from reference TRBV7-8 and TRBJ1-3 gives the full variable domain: GAGVSQSPRYKVAKRGQDVALRCDPISGHVSLFWYQQALGQGPEFLTYFQNEAQLDKSGLPSDRFFAERPEGSVSTLKIQRTQQEDSAVYLCASSLVTGELSGNTIYFGEGSWLTVV.

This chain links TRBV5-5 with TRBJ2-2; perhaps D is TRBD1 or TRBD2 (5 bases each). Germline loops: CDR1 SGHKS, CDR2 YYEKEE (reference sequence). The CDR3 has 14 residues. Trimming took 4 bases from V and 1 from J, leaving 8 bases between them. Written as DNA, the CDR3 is TGTGCCAGCAGCCCGGGACGGAACACCGGGGAGCTGTTTTTT. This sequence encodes CASSPGRNTGELFF.

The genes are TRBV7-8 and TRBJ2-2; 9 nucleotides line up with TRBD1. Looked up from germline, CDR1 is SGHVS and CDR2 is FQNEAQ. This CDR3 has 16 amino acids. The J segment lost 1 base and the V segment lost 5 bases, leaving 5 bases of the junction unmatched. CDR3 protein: CASSRSGQGNTGELFF. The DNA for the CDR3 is TGTGCCAGCAGCCGATCGGGACAGGGGAACACCGGGGAGCTGTTTTTT.

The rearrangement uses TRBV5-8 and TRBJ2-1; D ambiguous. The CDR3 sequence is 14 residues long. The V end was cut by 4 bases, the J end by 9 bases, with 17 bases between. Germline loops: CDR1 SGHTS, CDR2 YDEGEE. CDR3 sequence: CASSPGRSPVEQFF. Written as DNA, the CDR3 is TGTGCCAGCAGCCCTGGGCGGTCCCCGGTTGAGCAGTTCTTC.